The rows below give T cell receptor beta chains drawn from one sample of a study of shared clonotypes between healthy human individuals. This table comes from immunoSEQ multiplex PCR, and its TCRdb copy is limited to in-frame clones, with some not included. The sample lists fewer than 400,000 clones, around 72% occurring once. Sequenced input: memory CD4+ T cells sorted from blood. These receptors were taken from a young man in good health. Each CDR3 is given with its conserved first and last residue. Fields, in order: clone size, D gene, J gene, V gene, CDR3 DNA, CDR3 protein. A D gene is named only where the DNA matches it firmly. Clone sizes are given selectively: once, few, many, or a class where the clone is expanded.

abundance: once; d_gene: -; j_gene: TRBJ2-2; v_gene: TRBV5-4; CDR3nt: TGTGCCAGCAGCTCCGGGACCCGGGTCACCGGGGAGCTGTTTTTT; CDR3aa: CASSSGTRVTGELFF
abundance: -; d_gene: TRBD2; j_gene: TRBJ2-1; v_gene: TRBV10-3; CDR3nt: TGTGCCATCAGCTTAGCGGGAGGGCCTGGAGAGCAGTTCTTC; CDR3aa: CAISLAGGPGEQFF
abundance: -; d_gene: -; j_gene: TRBJ2-7; v_gene: TRBV7-2; CDR3nt: TGTGCCAGCAGCTTATCAGGGGCGGGAGCGTCGGGCGAGCAGTACTTC; CDR3aa: CASSLSGAGASGEQYF
abundance: once; d_gene: -; j_gene: TRBJ1-1; v_gene: TRBV19; CDR3nt: TGTGCCAGTAGTATCCGGCAGGGCCCGGGGGCTTTCTTT; CDR3aa: CASSIRQGPGAFF
abundance: once; d_gene: -; j_gene: TRBJ2-7; v_gene: TRBV10-2; CDR3nt: TGCGCCAGCAGTCCCCGGGACACGACCTACGAGCAGTACTTC; CDR3aa: CASSPRDTTYEQYF
abundance: many; d_gene: -; j_gene: TRBJ1-5; v_gene: TRBV7-2; CDR3nt: TGTGCCAGCAGCTTTCAGGGGTGGGGCAATCAGCCCCAGCATTTT; CDR3aa: CASSFQGWGNQPQHF
abundance: -; d_gene: TRBD2; j_gene: TRBJ2-3; v_gene: TRBV4-3; CDR3nt: TGCGCCAGCAGCCAGGGGCTAGCGGTTACGCAGTATTTT; CDR3aa: CASSQGLAVTQYF
abundance: -; d_gene: -; j_gene: TRBJ2-7; v_gene: TRBV4-2; CDR3nt: TGTGCCAGCAGCCAAGATATGGGTCACGCTGGGTACGAGCAGTACTTC; CDR3aa: CASSQDMGHAGYEQYF
abundance: -; d_gene: -; j_gene: TRBJ2-5; v_gene: TRBV5-1; CDR3nt: TGCGCCAGCAGCTCTGGAGTACAAGAGACCCAGTACTTC; CDR3aa: CASSSGVQETQYF
abundance: -; d_gene: -; j_gene: TRBJ2-7; v_gene: TRBV19; CDR3nt: TGTGCCAGTAGCGATAGGTCGGAGGGGGCCCCGACCTACGAGCAGTACTTC; CDR3aa: CASSDRSEGAPTYEQYF
abundance: few; d_gene: -; j_gene: TRBJ1-1; v_gene: TRBV11-2; CDR3nt: TGTGCCAGCAGCAACAAGGGGGGGGCGGTTGAAGCTTTCTTT; CDR3aa: CASSNKGGAVEAFF
abundance: -; d_gene: -; j_gene: TRBJ1-1; v_gene: TRBV11-2; CDR3nt: TGTGCCAGCAGCTTAGCGAGCAGGTACTCCACTGAAGCTTTCTTT; CDR3aa: CASSLASRYSTEAFF
abundance: -; d_gene: -; j_gene: TRBJ2-3; v_gene: TRBV11-2; CDR3nt: TGTGCCAGTAGCCCTGGGGGCACAGATACGCAGTATTTT; CDR3aa: CASSPGGTDTQYF
abundance: -; d_gene: -; j_gene: TRBJ2-1; v_gene: TRBV6-5; CDR3nt: TGTGCCAGCAGGACTAGTTTCCATGAGCAGTTCTTC; CDR3aa: CASRTSFHEQFF
abundance: -; d_gene: -; j_gene: TRBJ2-2; v_gene: TRBV18; CDR3nt: TGTGCCAGCTCACCAACGGGGAAAAACACCGGGGAGCTGTTTTTT; CDR3aa: CASSPTGKNTGELFF
abundance: -; d_gene: -; j_gene: TRBJ1-2; v_gene: TRBV18; CDR3nt: TGTGCCAGCTCAATTTCCCGGGAGCTATATGGCTACACCTTC; CDR3aa: CASSISRELYGYTF
abundance: -; d_gene: -; j_gene: TRBJ2-2; v_gene: TRBV15; CDR3nt: TGTGCCACCAGCAGGAGGGTAGACACCGGGGAGCTGTTTTTT; CDR3aa: CATSRRVDTGELFF
abundance: -; d_gene: -; j_gene: TRBJ2-7; v_gene: TRBV6-5; CDR3nt: TGTGCCAGCAGGCGGGGACAGAACCACTACGAGCAGTACTTC; CDR3aa: CASRRGQNHYEQYF
abundance: -; d_gene: -; j_gene: TRBJ1-4; v_gene: TRBV30; CDR3nt: TGTGCCTGGAGTGTACGTAGTGGTGAAAAACTGTTTTTT; CDR3aa: CAWSVRSGEKLFF
abundance: -; d_gene: -; j_gene: TRBJ2-3; v_gene: TRBV2; CDR3nt: TGTGCCAGCAGTGAGGGGCGGGGTAGCACAGATACGCAGTATTTT; CDR3aa: CASSEGRGSTDTQYF
abundance: few; d_gene: TRBD1; j_gene: TRBJ1-5; v_gene: TRBV10-2; CDR3nt: TGCGCCAGCAGGGGGGACAGGGTTCAGCCCCAGCATTTT; CDR3aa: CASRGDRVQPQHF
abundance: -; d_gene: -; j_gene: TRBJ1-2; v_gene: TRBV4-3; CDR3nt: TGCGCCAGCAGCCGGTGGGACAACTATGGCTACACCTTC; CDR3aa: CASSRWDNYGYTF
abundance: -; d_gene: -; j_gene: TRBJ1-5; v_gene: TRBV5-1; CDR3nt: TGCGCCAGCAGCCCCGACGGAGGGATTTATAGCAATCAGCCCCAGCATTTT; CDR3aa: CASSPDGGIYSNQPQHF
abundance: few; d_gene: TRBD1; j_gene: TRBJ1-1; v_gene: TRBV15; CDR3nt: TGTGCCACCAGCAGAGGAGGGACAGGGAACACTGAAGCTTTCTTT; CDR3aa: CATSRGGTGNTEAFF
abundance: many; d_gene: TRBD2; j_gene: TRBJ2-1; v_gene: TRBV10-3; CDR3nt: TGTGCCATCAGTGGTCTAGCGGGAGGGTTTAGTGAGCAGTTCTTC; CDR3aa: CAISGLAGGFSEQFF
abundance: -; d_gene: -; j_gene: TRBJ2-3; v_gene: TRBV7-9; CDR3nt: TGTGCCAGCACCCCCAAGACTAGCACAGATACGCAGTATTTT; CDR3aa: CASTPKTSTDTQYF
abundance: few; d_gene: -; j_gene: TRBJ1-2; v_gene: TRBV28; CDR3nt: TGTGCCAGTACCGCTAGCAGATATGGCTACACCTTC; CDR3aa: CASTASRYGYTF
abundance: -; d_gene: -; j_gene: TRBJ1-3; v_gene: TRBV5-5; CDR3nt: TGTGCCAGCAGCTTGTTTTGGGGGCCCGGAAACACCATATATTTT; CDR3aa: CASSLFWGPGNTIYF
abundance: once; d_gene: -; j_gene: TRBJ1-4; v_gene: TRBV10-2; CDR3nt: TGCGCCAGCAGTGTTACAGGGAAATCGGGGAAACTGTTTTTT; CDR3aa: CASSVTGKSGKLFF
abundance: -; d_gene: -; j_gene: TRBJ2-5; v_gene: TRBV15; CDR3nt: TGTGCCACCAGCAGAGATCCGGGGCTAGTGGGAGAGACCCAGTACTTC; CDR3aa: CATSRDPGLVGETQYF
abundance: few; d_gene: -; j_gene: TRBJ2-3; v_gene: TRBV7-3; CDR3nt: TGTGCCAGCAGCTTAACTCCTTCTAGCACAGATACGCAGTATTTT; CDR3aa: CASSLTPSSTDTQYF
abundance: -; d_gene: TRBD2; j_gene: TRBJ2-1; v_gene: TRBV9; CDR3nt: TGTGCCAGCAGCGCCTTACTGACTAGCGGGAACTACAATGAGCAGTTCTTC; CDR3aa: CASSALLTSGNYNEQFF
abundance: -; d_gene: TRBD2; j_gene: TRBJ2-1; v_gene: TRBV10-3; CDR3nt: TGTGCCATCAGTGAGCCCGGACTAGCGGGAGTCGATGAGCAGTTCTTC; CDR3aa: CAISEPGLAGVDEQFF
abundance: -; d_gene: -; j_gene: TRBJ2-1; v_gene: TRBV29-1; CDR3nt: TGCAGCGTTCGCAGTCCCACTTACAATGAGCAGTTCTTC; CDR3aa: CSVRSPTYNEQFF
abundance: few; d_gene: -; j_gene: TRBJ2-2; v_gene: TRBV19; CDR3nt: TGTGCCAGTAGTATCAGGACTATGGGCCGTGGCGGGGAGCTGTTTTTT; CDR3aa: CASSIRTMGRGGELFF
abundance: -; d_gene: -; j_gene: TRBJ2-2; v_gene: TRBV10-1; CDR3nt: TGCGCCAGCAGTGGGCAGGGAATCGGGGAGCTGTTTTTT; CDR3aa: CASSGQGIGELFF
abundance: -; d_gene: TRBD2; j_gene: TRBJ2-7; v_gene: TRBV11-2; CDR3nt: TGTGCCAGCAGCTTTTCCGGGACTAGCGTATACTACGAGCAGTACTTC; CDR3aa: CASSFSGTSVYYEQYF
abundance: -; d_gene: -; j_gene: TRBJ1-1; v_gene: TRBV5-1; CDR3nt: TGCGCCAGCAAAGGGGGGCAGGGATACATGAACACTGAAGCTTTCTTT; CDR3aa: CASKGGQGYMNTEAFF
abundance: few; d_gene: -; j_gene: TRBJ2-7; v_gene: TRBV5-8; CDR3nt: TGTGCCAGCAGCTTTTCAAAGCAGTACTTC; CDR3aa: CASSFSKQYF
abundance: -; d_gene: TRBD1; j_gene: TRBJ2-5; v_gene: TRBV9; CDR3nt: TGTGCCAGCAGCACCGGACAGGGCTGGGAGACCCAGTACTTC; CDR3aa: CASSTGQGWETQYF
abundance: -; d_gene: TRBD2; j_gene: TRBJ2-3; v_gene: TRBV7-8; CDR3nt: TGTGCCAGCAGCGAAGCGGGGTTGTCCACAGATACGCAGTATTTT; CDR3aa: CASSEAGLSTDTQYF